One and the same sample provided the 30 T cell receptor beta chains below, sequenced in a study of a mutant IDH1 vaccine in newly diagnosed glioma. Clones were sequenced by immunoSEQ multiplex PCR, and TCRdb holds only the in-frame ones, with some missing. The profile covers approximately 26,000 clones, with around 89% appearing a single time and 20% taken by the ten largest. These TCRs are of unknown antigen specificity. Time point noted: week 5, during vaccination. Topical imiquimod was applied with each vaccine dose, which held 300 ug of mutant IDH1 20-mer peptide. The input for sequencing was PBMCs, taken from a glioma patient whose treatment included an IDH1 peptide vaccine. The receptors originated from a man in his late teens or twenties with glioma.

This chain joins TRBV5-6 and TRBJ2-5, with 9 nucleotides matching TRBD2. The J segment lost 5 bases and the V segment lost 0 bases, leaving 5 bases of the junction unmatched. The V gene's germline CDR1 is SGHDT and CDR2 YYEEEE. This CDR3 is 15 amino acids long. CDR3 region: CASSLGAGGHETQYF. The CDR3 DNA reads TGTGCCAGCAGCTTGGGGGCGGGAGGGCACGAGACCCAGTACTTC.

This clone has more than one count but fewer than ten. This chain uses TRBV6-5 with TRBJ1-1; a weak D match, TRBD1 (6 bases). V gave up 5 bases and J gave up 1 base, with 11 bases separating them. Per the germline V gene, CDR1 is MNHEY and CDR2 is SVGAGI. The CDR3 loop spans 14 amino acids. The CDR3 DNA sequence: TGTGCCAGCAGTCGTCGACAGGCGAACACTGAAGCTTTCTTT. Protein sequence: CASSRRQANTEAFF.

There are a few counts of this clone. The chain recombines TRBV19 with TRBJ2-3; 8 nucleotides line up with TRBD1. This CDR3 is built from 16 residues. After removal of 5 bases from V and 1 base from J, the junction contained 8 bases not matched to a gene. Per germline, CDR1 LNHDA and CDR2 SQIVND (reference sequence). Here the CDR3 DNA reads TGTGCCAGTAGTTTCCGCTGGACAGGGCGCACAGATACGCAGTATTTT. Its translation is CASSFRWTGRTDTQYF.

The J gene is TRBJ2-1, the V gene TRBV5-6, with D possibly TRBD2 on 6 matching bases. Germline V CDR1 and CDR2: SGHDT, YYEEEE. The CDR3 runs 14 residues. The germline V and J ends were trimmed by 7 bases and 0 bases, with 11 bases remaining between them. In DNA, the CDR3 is TGTGCCAGCGAACGGGAGTTCTCCTACAATGAGCAGTTCTTC. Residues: CASEREFSYNEQFF.

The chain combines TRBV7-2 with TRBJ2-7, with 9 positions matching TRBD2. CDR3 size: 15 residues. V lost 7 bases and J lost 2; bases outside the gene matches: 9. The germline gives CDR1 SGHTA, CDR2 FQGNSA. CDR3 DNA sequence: TGTGCCAGCACCAAGAGGGTAGCGGGAGCCTACGAGCAGTACTTC. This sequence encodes CASTKRVAGAYEQYF.

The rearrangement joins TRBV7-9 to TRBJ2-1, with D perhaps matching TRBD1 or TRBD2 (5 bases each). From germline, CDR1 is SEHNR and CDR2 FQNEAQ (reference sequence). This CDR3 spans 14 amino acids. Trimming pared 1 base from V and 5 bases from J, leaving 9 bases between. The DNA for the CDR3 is TGTGCCAGCAGCTTAGGGGGGATTAACAATGAGCAGTTCTTC. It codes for CASSLGGINNEQFF.

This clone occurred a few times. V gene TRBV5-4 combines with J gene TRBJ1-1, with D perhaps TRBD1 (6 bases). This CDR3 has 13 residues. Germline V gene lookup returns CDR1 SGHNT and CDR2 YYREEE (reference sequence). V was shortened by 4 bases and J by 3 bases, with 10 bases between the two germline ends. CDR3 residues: CASSDRQDTEAFF. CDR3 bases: TGTGCCAGCAGCGATCGACAGGACACTGAAGCTTTCTTT.

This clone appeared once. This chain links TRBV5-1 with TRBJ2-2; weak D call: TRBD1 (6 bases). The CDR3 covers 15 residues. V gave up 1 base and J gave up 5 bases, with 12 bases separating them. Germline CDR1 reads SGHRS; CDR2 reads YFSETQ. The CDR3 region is CASSLYAGETGELFF. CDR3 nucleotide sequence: TGCGCCAGCAGCTTGTATGCAGGGGAAACCGGGGAGCTGTTTTTT.

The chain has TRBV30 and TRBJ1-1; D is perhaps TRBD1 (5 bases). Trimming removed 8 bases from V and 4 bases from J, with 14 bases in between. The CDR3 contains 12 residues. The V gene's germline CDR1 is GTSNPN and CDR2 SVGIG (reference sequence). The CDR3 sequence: CATGGRGTEAFF. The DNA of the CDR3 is TGTGCCACGGGGGGGAGGGGCACTGAAGCTTTCTTT.

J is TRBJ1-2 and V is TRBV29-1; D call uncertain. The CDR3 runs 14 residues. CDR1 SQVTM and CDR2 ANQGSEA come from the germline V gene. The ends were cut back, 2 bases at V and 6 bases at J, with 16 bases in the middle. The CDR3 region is CSVESGWGFDGYTF. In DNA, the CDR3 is TGCAGCGTTGAATCCGGGTGGGGATTCGATGGCTACACCTTC.

The CDR3 here is CARRSYNEQFF. The CDR3 DNA sequence: TGTGCCCGTCGTTCCTACAATGAGCAGTTCTTC. The chain is built from TRBV30 and TRBJ2-1; D is undetermined. Trimming left V 8 bases short and J 1 base short, with 6 bases between. The CDR3 runs to 11 residues. Per germline, CDR1 GTSNPN and CDR2 SVGIG (reference sequence).

In nucleotides, the CDR3 is TGTGCCAGCAGTTTATCGATAGGCAGGGTCACCTACGAGCAGTACTTC. Protein sequence: CASSLSIGRVTYEQYF. The rearrangement links TRBV27 to TRBJ2-7; weak D call: TRBD1 (5 bases). With 0 bases removed from V and 2 bases from J, the gap between germline ends came to 14 bases. The germline V gene has CDR1 MNHEY and CDR2 SMNVEV (reference sequence). This CDR3 is built from 16 residues.

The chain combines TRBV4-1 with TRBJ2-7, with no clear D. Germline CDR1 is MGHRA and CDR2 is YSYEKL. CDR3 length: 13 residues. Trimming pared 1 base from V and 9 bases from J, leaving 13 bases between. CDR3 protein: CASSQGLGIRQYF. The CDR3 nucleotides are TGCGCCAGCAGCCAAGGGCTAGGAATTAGGCAGTACTTC.

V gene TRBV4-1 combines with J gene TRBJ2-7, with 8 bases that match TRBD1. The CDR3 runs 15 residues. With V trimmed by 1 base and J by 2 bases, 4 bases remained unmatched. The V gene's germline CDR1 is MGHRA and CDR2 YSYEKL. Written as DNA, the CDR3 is TGCGCCAGCAGCCAAGGGGGACAGGCCACCTACGAGCAGTACTTC. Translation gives CASSQGGQATYEQYF.

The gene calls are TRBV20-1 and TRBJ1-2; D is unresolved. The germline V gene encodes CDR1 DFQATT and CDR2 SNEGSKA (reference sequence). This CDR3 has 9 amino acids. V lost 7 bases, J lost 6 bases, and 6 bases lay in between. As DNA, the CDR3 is TGCAGTGTCAGAAATGGCTACACCTTC. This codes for CSVRNGYTF.

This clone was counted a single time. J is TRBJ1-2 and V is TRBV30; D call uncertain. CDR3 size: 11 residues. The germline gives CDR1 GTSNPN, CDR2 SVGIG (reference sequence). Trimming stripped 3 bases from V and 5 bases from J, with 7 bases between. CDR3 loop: CAWRGWYGYTF. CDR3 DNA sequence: TGTGCCTGGAGAGGTTGGTATGGCTACACCTTC. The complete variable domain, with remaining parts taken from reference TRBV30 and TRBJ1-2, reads SQTIHQWPATLVQPVGSPLSLECTVEGTSNPNLYWYRQAAGRGLQLLFYSVGIGQISSEVPQNLSASRPQDRQFILSSKKLLLSDSGFYLCAWRGWYGYTFGSGTRLTVV.

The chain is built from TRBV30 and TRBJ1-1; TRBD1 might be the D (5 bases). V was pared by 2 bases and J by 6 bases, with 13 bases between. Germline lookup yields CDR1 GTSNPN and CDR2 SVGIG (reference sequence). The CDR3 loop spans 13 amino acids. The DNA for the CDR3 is TGTGCCTGGAGTAGTCGGGGGAGACCTGAAGCTTTCTTT. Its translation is CAWSSRGRPEAFF.

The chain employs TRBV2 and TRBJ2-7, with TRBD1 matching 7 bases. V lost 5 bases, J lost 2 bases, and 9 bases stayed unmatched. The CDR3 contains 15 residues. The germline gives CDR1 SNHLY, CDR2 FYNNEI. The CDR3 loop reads CASSTDRAPTYEQYF. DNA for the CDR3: TGTGCCAGCAGTACCGACAGGGCCCCGACCTACGAGCAGTACTTC.

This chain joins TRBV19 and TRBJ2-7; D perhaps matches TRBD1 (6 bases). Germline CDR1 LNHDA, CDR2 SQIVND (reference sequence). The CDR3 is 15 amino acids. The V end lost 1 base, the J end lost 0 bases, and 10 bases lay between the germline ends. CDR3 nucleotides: TGTGCCAGTAGTATAGGAACAGGGATCTCCTACGAGCAGTACTTC. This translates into CASSIGTGISYEQYF.

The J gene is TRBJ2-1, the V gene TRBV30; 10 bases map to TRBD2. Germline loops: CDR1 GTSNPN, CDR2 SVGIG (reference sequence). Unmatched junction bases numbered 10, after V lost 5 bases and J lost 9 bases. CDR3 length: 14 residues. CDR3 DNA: TGTGCCTGGGTGGGGCTAGCGGGGGACGGTGAGCAGTTCTTC. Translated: CAWVGLAGDGEQFF. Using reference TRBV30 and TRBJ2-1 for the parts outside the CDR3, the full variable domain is SQTIHQWPATLVQPVGSPLSLECTVEGTSNPNLYWYRQAAGRGLQLLFYSVGIGQISSEVPQNLSASRPQDRQFILSSKKLLLSDSGFYLCAWVGLAGDGEQFFGPGTRLTVL.

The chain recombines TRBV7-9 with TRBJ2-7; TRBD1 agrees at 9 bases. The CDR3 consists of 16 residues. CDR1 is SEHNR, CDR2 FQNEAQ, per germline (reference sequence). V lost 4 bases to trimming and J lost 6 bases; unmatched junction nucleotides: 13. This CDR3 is CASSSLGQGYTSEQYF. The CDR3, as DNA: TGTGCCAGCAGCTCCCTAGGACAGGGGTATACATCCGAGCAGTACTTC.

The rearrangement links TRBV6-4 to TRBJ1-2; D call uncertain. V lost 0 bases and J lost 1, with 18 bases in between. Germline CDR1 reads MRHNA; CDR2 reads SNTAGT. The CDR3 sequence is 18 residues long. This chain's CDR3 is CASSDSRHPDKVNYGYTF. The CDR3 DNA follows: TGTGCCAGCAGTGACTCCCGACACCCGGATAAAGTTAACTATGGCTACACCTTC.

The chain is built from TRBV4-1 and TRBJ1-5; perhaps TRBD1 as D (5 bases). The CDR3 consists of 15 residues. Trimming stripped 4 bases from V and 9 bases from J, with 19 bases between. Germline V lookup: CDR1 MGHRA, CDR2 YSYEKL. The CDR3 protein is CASSLGRGALWPQHF. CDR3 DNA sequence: TGCGCCAGCAGCCTAGGCAGAGGGGCCCTTTGGCCCCAGCATTTT.

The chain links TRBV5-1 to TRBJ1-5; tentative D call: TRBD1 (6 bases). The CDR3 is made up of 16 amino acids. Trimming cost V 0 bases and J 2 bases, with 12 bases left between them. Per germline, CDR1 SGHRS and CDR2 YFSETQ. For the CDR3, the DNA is TGCGCCAGCAGCTTGGAAATTAGGGGGGGCAATCAGCCCCAGCATTTT. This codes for CASSLEIRGGNQPQHF.

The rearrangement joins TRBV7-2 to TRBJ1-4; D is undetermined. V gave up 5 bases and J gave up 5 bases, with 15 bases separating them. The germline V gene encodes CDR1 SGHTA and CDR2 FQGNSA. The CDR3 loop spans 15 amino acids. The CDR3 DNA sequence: TGTGCCAGCAGCGGACGGACGGGAATAAATGAAAAACTGTTTTTT. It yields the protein CASSGRTGINEKLFF.

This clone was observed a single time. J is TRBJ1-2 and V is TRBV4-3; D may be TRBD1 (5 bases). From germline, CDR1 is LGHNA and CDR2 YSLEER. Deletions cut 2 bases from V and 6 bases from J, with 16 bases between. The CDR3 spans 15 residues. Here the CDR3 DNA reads TGCGCCAGCAGCCAATCTTTGGGGGGAATCAATGGCTACACCTTC. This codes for CASSQSLGGINGYTF.

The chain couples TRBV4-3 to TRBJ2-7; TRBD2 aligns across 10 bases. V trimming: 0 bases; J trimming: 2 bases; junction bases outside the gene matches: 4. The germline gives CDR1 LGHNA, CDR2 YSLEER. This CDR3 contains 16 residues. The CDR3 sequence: CASSQDSGRPTYEQYF. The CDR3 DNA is TGCGCCAGCAGCCAAGATAGCGGGAGGCCGACCTACGAGCAGTACTTC.

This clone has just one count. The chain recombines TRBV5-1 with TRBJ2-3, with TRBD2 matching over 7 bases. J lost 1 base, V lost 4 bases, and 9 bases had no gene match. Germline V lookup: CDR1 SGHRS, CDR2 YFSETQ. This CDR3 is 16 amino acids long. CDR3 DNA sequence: TGCGCCAGCAGCCGCAGCCCTGGGGGGGGCACAGATACGCAGTATTTT. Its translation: CASSRSPGGGTDTQYF.

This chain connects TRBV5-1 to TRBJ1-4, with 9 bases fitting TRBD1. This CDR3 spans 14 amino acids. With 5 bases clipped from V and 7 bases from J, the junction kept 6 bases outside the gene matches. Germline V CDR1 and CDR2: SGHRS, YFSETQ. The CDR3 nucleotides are TGCGCCAGCAGATCCGGGACAGGGTTTGAAAAACTGTTTTTT. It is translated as CASRSGTGFEKLFF.

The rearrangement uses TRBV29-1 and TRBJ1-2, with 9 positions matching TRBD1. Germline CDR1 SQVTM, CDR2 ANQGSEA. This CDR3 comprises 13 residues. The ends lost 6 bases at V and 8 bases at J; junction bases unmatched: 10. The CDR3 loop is CSVGQGTGTGYTF. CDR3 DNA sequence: TGCAGCGTAGGACAAGGGACAGGGACAGGCTACACCTTC.